This entry lists 6 T cell receptor beta chains sequenced from one sample in a study of blood T cells in healthy people across ages. PCR was performed a second time for about 7 to 11 cycles using a sample-barcoded 5' primer and a J-beta primer mix. Via MiXCR, TCRdb re-called the 5' RACE reads, giving one row per CDR3 protein. Of 780,000 or so distinct CDR3 sequences listed, roughly 56% were seen once; the top ten hold 20% to 30%. Sequenced input: blood. These TCRs come from a man in his forties or fifties in good health.

V gene TRBV5-8 combines with J gene TRBJ2-5; 14 bases align to TRBD2. V dropped 2 bases and J dropped 11; count of bases not matched to a gene: 11. CDR1 and CDR2 (germline): SGHTS, YDEGEE. CDR3 length: 16 residues. CDR3 amino acids: CASSLPGLAGVGEQYF. The CDR3 coding sequence is TGTGCCAGCAGCTTACCGGGACTAGCGGGAGTAGGTGAGCAGTACTTC.

The chain's CDR3 is CSATGVFTDTQYF. The CDR3 region has the DNA TGCAGTGCTACAGGGGTCTTCACAGATACGCAGTATTTT. The rearrangement joins TRBV20-1 to TRBJ2-3, with D maybe TRBD1 (6 bases). The germline V and J ends were trimmed by 4 bases and 2 bases, with 10 bases remaining between them. This CDR3 comprises 13 residues. CDR1 DFQATT and CDR2 SNEGSKA come from the germline V gene (reference sequence).

This clonotype turned up a few times. This sequence joins TRBV12-3 or TRBV12-4 and TRBJ2-3, with D possibly matching TRBD1 (6 bases). This CDR3 has 15 residues. V gave up 6 bases and J gave up 7 bases, with 20 bases separating them. CDR3 region: CASSERRDIAHTQYF. Here the CDR3 DNA reads TGTGCCAGCAGCGAACGCCGGGACATAGCACATACGCAGTATTTT.

The chain links TRBV12-3 or TRBV12-4 to TRBJ2-1; 15 nucleotides line up with TRBD2. Unmatched junction bases numbered 4, after V lost 5 bases and J lost 14 bases. The CDR3 is 13 amino acids. The CDR3 DNA is TGTGCCAGCAGTGGACTAGCGGGAGGGTCGGAGTTCTTC. It is translated as CASSGLAGGSEFF.

This CDR3 reads CSVEQTPYYNEQFF. Written as DNA, the CDR3 is TGCAGCGTCGAACAGACACCGTACTACAATGAGCAGTTCTTC. The chain is built from TRBV29-1 and TRBJ2-1, with D unclear. V lost 6 bases and J lost 3, with 15 bases in between. The CDR3 totals 14 residues. Germline loops: CDR1 SQVTM, CDR2 ANQGSEA.

This clonotype was picked up many times. The V and J genes are TRBV7-2 and TRBJ2-1; D possibly corresponds to TRBD2 (6 bases). V lost 1 base and J 15 bases, leaving 13 bases between the germline ends. Germline CDR1 reads SGHTA; CDR2 reads FQGNSA. The CDR3 covers 12 residues. The CDR3, as DNA: TGTGCCAGCAGCTTAGATGTGGCGGGATGGTTCTTC. This encodes CASSLDVAGWFF.